A selection of T cell receptor beta chains follows, all from one sample in a study of blood T cell repertoires in COVID-19. Sequencing used immunoSEQ multiplex PCR; TCRdb keeps in-frame clones, though not all of them. Of about 100,000 clones in the sample, approximately 81% were seen once. The source material was peripheral blood. The source is a human donor in a cohort sampled during active COVID-19. The CDR3 runs from the conserved cysteine through the conserved F or W. For some rows the clone size is stated as once, few or many, or as a class when expanded; others skip it.

CDR3 | V | size | J
CASSLDLGGPLFGNEQFF | TRBV5-4 | . | TRBJ2-1
CASSWGGARTDTQYF | TRBV5-1 | . | TRBJ2-3
CASRPGLAGTDTQYF | TRBV5-4 | . | TRBJ2-3
CASSYSKTGSSEQYF | TRBV6-2/TRBV6-3 | . | TRBJ2-7
CASSRGTDSGNTIYF | TRBV3-1/TRBV3-2 | . | TRBJ1-3
CASSYLPSPQETQYF | TRBV6-2/TRBV6-3 | . | TRBJ2-5
CASSQGAGGITEAFF | TRBV3-1/TRBV3-2 | once | TRBJ1-1
CASSYSGTPAMSGYTF | TRBV2 | . | TRBJ1-2
CAHRTGRNQPQHF | TRBV3-1/TRBV3-2 | . | TRBJ1-5
CASSTSGREPETQYF | TRBV7-2 | . | TRBJ2-5
CASSPKIGYTF | TRBV28 | . | TRBJ1-2
CASSQDNRRDYGYTF | TRBV3-1/TRBV3-2 | . | TRBJ1-2
CASSGVDCPSYEQYF | TRBV10-1 | few | TRBJ2-7
CASSSTPTGVLREQYF | TRBV28 | . | TRBJ2-7
CASSLWSSGSWSYNEQFF | TRBV27 | . | TRBJ2-1
CASSLSVFGEAFF | TRBV7-8 | . | TRBJ1-1
CASSLRDYQPQHF | TRBV12-3/TRBV12-4 | . | TRBJ1-5
CASSGSYGYTF | TRBV7-9 | few | TRBJ1-2
CSVEGHTEAFF | TRBV29-1 | . | TRBJ1-1
CASSEPGLAESSYNEQFF | TRBV21-1 | . | TRBJ2-1
CASSLAGRSPLHF | TRBV5-1 | . | TRBJ1-6
CASSDAGRENIQYF | TRBV10-1 | . | TRBJ2-4
CASSWDRGTEAFF | TRBV5-1 | once | TRBJ1-1
CASSTHRGSEQYF | TRBV19 | . | TRBJ2-7